The 24 T cell receptor beta chains given below trace back to one sample, sequenced in a study of blood T cell repertoires in COVID-19. Clones were read by immunoSEQ multiplex PCR, and TCRdb kept only the in-frame ones, dropping some. This table has over 200,000 clones, nearly 90% appearing once. Sequencing was carried out using peripheral blood. These receptors came from a woman between 25 and 40 years old with acute or convalescent COVID-19.

The rearrangement joins TRBV11-3 to TRBJ1-4, with D possibly matching TRBD1 (5 bases). V lost 1 base and J 8 bases, leaving 14 bases between the germline ends. CDR3 length: 15 amino acids. Germline CDR1 SGHNT, CDR2 YENEEA. The CDR3 DNA sequence: TGTGCCAGCAGCTTAGCCGACAGTCCCACCGAAAAACTGTTTTTT. This gives the protein CASSLADSPTEKLFF.

The CDR3 DNA reads TGTGCCACCAGTGATTGGGGGGGTCAGCCCCAGCATTTT. Translating gives CATSDWGGQPQHF. The chain joins TRBV24-1 to TRBJ1-5; D is possibly TRBD1 (5 bases). Germline CDR1 reads KGHDR; CDR2 reads SFDVKD. Trimming took 2 bases from V and 6 from J, leaving 7 bases between them. This CDR3 contains 13 residues.

The chain uses TRBV27 and TRBJ2-7, with 7 bases aligning to TRBD2. Per germline, CDR1 MNHEY and CDR2 SMNVEV (reference sequence). V gave up 5 bases and J gave up 3 bases; unmatched junction bases: 10. This CDR3 is 15 amino acids long. The CDR3 DNA reads TGTGCCAGCAGTCTAGCAGGACTAGGGGACTACGAGCAGTACTTC. Protein product: CASSLAGLGDYEQYF.

The chain employs TRBV7-8 and TRBJ2-3, with 13 bases that match TRBD2. The CDR3 runs to 16 residues. Germline CDR1 is SGHVS and CDR2 is FQNEAQ. The V segment lost 5 bases and the J segment 5 bases; nucleotides outside the gene matches: 7. The CDR3 is CASSPGTSGAQDTQYF. The CDR3 region has the DNA TGTGCCAGCAGCCCCGGGACTAGCGGGGCCCAAGATACGCAGTATTTT.

This clone occurred once. The CDR3 bases are TGTGCCACCCCTAGGAACACTGAAGCTTTCTTT. Its translation is CATPRNTEAFF. The chain joins TRBV24-1 to TRBJ1-1; D is uncertain. Germline CDR1 KGHDR, CDR2 SFDVKD. The CDR3 is made up of 11 amino acids. V dropped 9 bases and J dropped 1 base, with 5 bases sitting between them.

The rearrangement joins TRBV24-1 to TRBJ1-1; D perhaps matches TRBD1 (5 bases). Germline V lookup: CDR1 KGHDR, CDR2 SFDVKD. The V end lost 9 bases, the J end lost 3 bases, and 19 bases lay between the germline ends. The CDR3 extends over 15 amino acids. CDR3 in amino acids: CATSGAGIGDTEAFF. CDR3 in DNA: TGTGCCACCTCAGGCGCAGGGATTGGGGACACTGAAGCTTTCTTT.

This clone is a singleton in its sample. This chain uses TRBV6-2 or TRBV6-3 with TRBJ2-3; no firm D call. The CDR3 totals 14 residues. The V end was cut by 0 bases, the J end by 4 bases, with 8 bases between. Germline CDR1 reads MNHEY; CDR2 reads SVGEGT. Here the CDR3 reads CASSYSLVSDTQYF. CDR3 coding DNA: TGTGCCAGCAGTTACTCGCTAGTCTCAGATACGCAGTATTTT.

The CDR3 sequence: CASSVLGQGYEQYF. The CDR3, as DNA: TGTGCCAGCAGCGTACTGGGACAGGGGTACGAGCAGTACTTC. The chain links TRBV9 to TRBJ2-7, with 10 bases identical to TRBD1. This CDR3 spans 14 amino acids. Trimming cost V 1 base and J 4 bases; bases outside gene matches: 2. Germline V gives CDR1 SGDLS, CDR2 YYNGEE.

This chain uses TRBV10-3 with TRBJ2-5; D is possibly TRBD2 (5 bases). V was shortened by 6 bases and J by 1 base, with 9 bases between the two germline ends. The CDR3 is 13 amino acids. Looked up from germline, CDR1 is ENHRY and CDR2 is SYGVKD. The CDR3 DNA follows: TGTGCCATCAGAACTAGTCCCCAAGAGACCCAGTACTTC. This sequence encodes CAIRTSPQETQYF.

The V call is TRBV6-5, the J call TRBJ1-5, with no clear D. Germline values: CDR1 MNHEY, CDR2 SVGAGI. The V and J ends lost 8 bases and 3 bases respectively, with 11 bases between them. CDR3 size: 13 residues. The CDR3 region has the DNA TGTGCCAGCGCGGCGCGGGACAATCAGCCCCAGCATTTT. Protein sequence: CASAARDNQPQHF.

The chain has TRBV19 and TRBJ1-2; perhaps TRBD1 as D (5 bases). Germline V gene lookup returns CDR1 LNHDA and CDR2 SQIVND (reference sequence). The CDR3 has 12 residues. Trimming took off 10 bases at V and 6 bases at J, with 15 bases between the two ends. The CDR3 loop is CATTWGKHGYTF. As DNA, the CDR3 is TGTGCCACCACGTGGGGCAAACATGGCTACACCTTC.

This chain joins TRBV7-3 and TRBJ2-2, with 12 bases that match TRBD2. This CDR3 spans 19 amino acids. J was trimmed by 1 base and V by 1 base; bases with no gene match: 7. Germline CDR1 and CDR2: SGHTA and FQGTGA. The CDR3 region is CASSLIPSGRALNTGELFF. The CDR3, as DNA: TGTGCCAGCAGCTTAATTCCTAGCGGGAGGGCGTTGAACACCGGGGAGCTGTTTTTT.

The chain combines TRBV7-8 with TRBJ2-7; 10 bases fit TRBD1. V lost 2 bases and J lost 5; bases outside the gene matches: 12. The CDR3 is 17 residues long. Germline V gene data show CDR1 as SGHVS and CDR2 as FQNEAQ. This CDR3 reads CASSLRALGQGSHEQYF. For the CDR3, the DNA is TGTGCCAGCAGCTTACGGGCTTTGGGACAGGGGTCCCACGAGCAGTACTTC. Full variable domain (rest looked up from reference TRBV7-8 and TRBJ2-7): GAGVSQSPRYKVAKRGQDVALRCDPISGHVSLFWYQQALGQGPEFLTYFQNEAQLDKSGLPSDRFFAERPEGSVSTLKIQRTQQEDSAVYLCASSLRALGQGSHEQYFGPGTRLTVT.

This chain joins TRBV13 and TRBJ1-1, with 8 bases aligning to TRBD1. The germline V gene has CDR1 PRHDT and CDR2 FYEKMQ (reference sequence). The length of the CDR3 is 15 residues. Germline trimming cut 4 bases from V and 6 bases from J; bases unmatched to any gene: 10. The DNA of the CDR3 is TGTGCCAGCAGCTCCACTGGACAGGGCGGTGCTGAAGCTTTCTTT. It translates to CASSSTGQGGAEAFF.

The chain uses TRBV7-2 and TRBJ2-7; 9 bases fit TRBD2. This CDR3 has 16 residues. The germline gives CDR1 SGHTA, CDR2 FQGNSA. The ends lost 2 bases at V and 5 bases at J; junction bases unmatched: 10. Here the CDR3 reads CASSLLAGSIVDEQYF. CDR3 bases: TGTGCCAGCAGCTTACTAGCGGGATCCATAGTTGACGAGCAGTACTTC.

This clone was detected once. This rearrangement joins TRBV30 to TRBJ2-2, with a tentative D call TRBD1 (5 bases). Germline CDR1 reads GTSNPN; CDR2 reads SVGIG (reference sequence). V lost 4 bases, J lost 7 bases, and 13 bases lay in between. This CDR3 comprises 13 residues. CDR3 bases: TGTGCCTGGACAAAACAGGTCGGCGGGGAGCTGTTTTTT. Translated: CAWTKQVGGELFF.

This clone has a handful of counts. Other DNA sequences in this specimen translate into the identical CDR3. V and J are TRBV19 and TRBJ2-1; the match to TRBD2 covers 11 bases. CDR3 length equals 16 residues. J was trimmed by 0 bases and V by 5 bases; bases with no gene match: 3. The germline V gene has CDR1 LNHDA and CDR2 SQIVND (reference sequence). The CDR3 DNA sequence: TGTGCCAGTAGTCGGGGACTAGCGGACTCCTACAATGAGCAGTTCTTC. Protein product: CASSRGLADSYNEQFF.

This chain connects TRBV5-8 to TRBJ1-5, with 9 bases aligning to TRBD1. V shed 4 bases and J 7 bases; nucleotides not matched to a gene: 9. Germline CDR1 reads SGHTS; CDR2 reads YDEGEE. CDR3 length: 15 residues. The CDR3 here is CASSLGTGTRQPQHF. DNA of the CDR3: TGTGCCAGCAGCCTCGGGACAGGGACTAGGCAGCCCCAGCATTTT.

V is TRBV11-2 and J is TRBJ1-4; weak D call: TRBD1 (6 bases). Germline CDR1 and CDR2: SGHAT and FQNNGV. V dropped 3 bases and J dropped 5 bases, with 10 bases sitting between them. This CDR3 spans 14 amino acids. In DNA, the CDR3 is TGTGCCAGCAGCTTTGGGACAAGAAATGAAAAACTGTTTTTT. Residues: CASSFGTRNEKLFF.

The genes are TRBV27 and TRBJ1-1, with 7 bases that match TRBD1. The CDR3 covers 15 residues. The germline gives CDR1 MNHEY, CDR2 SMNVEV (reference sequence). The V segment lost 7 bases and the J segment 1 base; nucleotides outside the gene matches: 9. The CDR3 loop is CASNIRRTGNTEAFF. Here the CDR3 DNA reads TGTGCCAGCAACATAAGGAGGACAGGGAACACTGAAGCTTTCTTT.

The chain joins TRBV18 to TRBJ2-7; weak D call: TRBD1 (5 bases). The CDR3 extends over 14 amino acids. Germline V gene data show CDR1 as KGHSH and CDR2 as LQKENI. V was pared by 3 bases and J by 1 base, with 10 bases between. The CDR3, as DNA: TGTGCCAGCTCACCGAGGACATCATCCTACGAGCAGTACTTC. This encodes CASSPRTSSYEQYF. Full variable domain (missing parts from reference TRBV18 and TRBJ2-7): NAGVMQNPRHLVRRRGQEARLRCSPMKGHSHVYWYRQLPEEGLKFMVYLQKENIIDESGMPKERFSAEFPKEGPSILRIQQVVRGDSAAYFCASSPRTSSYEQYFGPGTRLTVT.

Only one count was recorded for this clone. The chain carries TRBV7-7 and TRBJ1-1, with 8 bases fitting TRBD1. This CDR3 is built from 15 residues. In germline, CDR1 is SSHAT, CDR2 FNYEAQ (reference sequence). V shed 5 bases, J shed 1 base, and the junction held 6 bases outside the gene matches. The CDR3 nucleotides read TGTGCCAGCAGCCCCGGACAGGGTTGGAACACTGAAGCTTTCTTT. It specifies CASSPGQGWNTEAFF.

The chain is built from TRBV6-2 or TRBV6-3 and TRBJ1-1, with 7 bases identical to TRBD1. Trimming at V came to 4 bases and at J to 8 bases, leaving 4 bases not matched to a gene. Germline assignment: CDR1 MNHEY and CDR2 SVGEGT. CDR3 length: 12 residues. CDR3 amino acids: CASSFTGVEAFF. The DNA of the CDR3 is TGTGCCAGCAGTTTTACAGGGGTAGAAGCTTTCTTT.

The V gene is TRBV10-3, the J gene TRBJ2-5; weak D call: TRBD2 (6 bases). V lost 4 bases to trimming and J lost 0 bases, with 12 bases between them. The germline CDR1 and CDR2 sequences are ENHRY and SYGVKD. This CDR3 contains 15 residues. CDR3 in amino acids: CAISGGLLHQETQYF. The CDR3 nucleotides read TGTGCCATCAGTGGGGGACTGCTCCACCAAGAGACCCAGTACTTC.